Presented here are 13 T cell receptor beta chains from one specimen sequenced in a study of OX40 agonist ivuxolimab in advanced cancers. The library was prepared using the immunoSEQ multiplex PCR assay. TCRdb took this table from immuneACCESS and kept in-frame rearrangements with V and J called. Such tables lack part of the clones; where checked against another copy, unresolved V genes explain under half of the gap, and the rest is unexplained. This sample is represented by 70,000 to 80,000 clones; about 81% of them were singletons. The top ten clones comprise about 5% of the sample. Material: CD4+ or CD8+ T cells sorted from blood, obtained in a trial of the OX40 agonist ivuxolimab. These receptors originate from an adult with an advanced solid tumor such as melanoma, head and neck, liver or kidney cancer.

This CDR3 is CASSYSTLSGNTIYF. In nucleotides, the CDR3 is TGTGCCAGCAGTTACTCGACGCTCTCTGGAAACACCATATATTTT. This chain connects TRBV6-5 to TRBJ1-3; D ambiguous. The CDR3 has 15 residues. The germline V and J ends were trimmed by 0 bases and 0 bases, with 6 bases remaining between them. The germline CDR1 and CDR2 sequences are MNHEY and SVGAGI.

V gene TRBV4-1 combines with J gene TRBJ1-2; 10 bases are shared with TRBD1. Looked up from germline, CDR1 is MGHRA and CDR2 is YSYEKL. The CDR3 totals 15 residues. Trimming took 3 bases from V and 2 from J; bases not matched to a gene: 3. The CDR3 loop is CASSQTGGANYGYTF. The DNA for the CDR3 is TGCGCCAGCAGCCAGACAGGGGGCGCGAACTATGGCTACACCTTC.

The rearrangement uses TRBV9 and TRBJ1-1; 7 bases align to TRBD1. CDR1 is SGDLS, CDR2 YYNGEE, per germline. V lost 4 bases and J lost 1; bases outside the gene matches: 7. The CDR3 is 15 residues long. The CDR3 DNA is TGTGCCAGCAGCCCCCAGGGACAGAAGAACACTGAAGCTTTCTTT. Residues: CASSPQGQKNTEAFF. The full variable domain, completed using reference TRBV9 and TRBJ1-1, is DSGVTQTPKHLITATGQRVTLRCSPRSGDLSVYWYQQSLDQGLQFLIQYYNGEERAKGNILERFSAQQFPDLHSELNLSSLELGDSALYFCASSPQGQKNTEAFFGQGTRLTVV.

The rearrangement links TRBV19 to TRBJ1-5; no firm D call. Germline CDR1 and CDR2: LNHDA and SQIVND (reference sequence). Trimming removed 1 base from V and 3 bases from J, with 13 bases in between. This CDR3 comprises 16 residues. The CDR3 nucleotides are TGTGCCAGTAGTATAGGCAACAGTTTAGTCAATCAGCCCCAGCATTTT. As protein: CASSIGNSLVNQPQHF.

The chain employs TRBV5-1 and TRBJ1-1; TRBD1 is a possible D gene (6 bases). Looked up from germline, CDR1 is SGHRS and CDR2 is YFSETQ. The CDR3 covers 14 residues. Trimming shortened V by 6 bases and J by 4 bases, and 16 bases separated the two germline ends. The CDR3 region is CASKRQDRGTEAFF. The CDR3 nucleotides are TGCGCCAGCAAAAGACAGGACAGAGGCACTGAAGCTTTCTTT. Full variable domain (remainder filled in from reference TRBV5-1 and TRBJ1-1): KAGVTQTPRYLIKTRGQQVTLSCSPISGHRSVSWYQQTPGQGLQFLFEYFSETQRNKGNFPGRFSGRQFSNSRSEMNVSTLELGDSALYLCASKRQDRGTEAFFGQGTRLTVV.

The J gene is TRBJ2-7, the V gene TRBV10-3, with 7 bases that match TRBD2. Per germline, CDR1 ENHRY and CDR2 SYGVKD. The junction had 12 bases not matched to a gene; V was cut back by 9 bases and J by 7 bases. There are 13 residues in the CDR3. The CDR3: CAIGLAEFREQYF. The CDR3 bases are TGTGCCATAGGGCTAGCGGAGTTCCGGGAGCAGTACTTC.

In this sample, this clone turned up a few times. The V call is TRBV2, the J call TRBJ2-7; 7 bases align to TRBD2. CDR1 is SNHLY, CDR2 FYNNEI, per germline. J gave up 2 bases and V 7 bases, and 8 bases lay outside the gene matches. This CDR3 has 14 residues. The CDR3 DNA reads as TGTGCCAGCAAGAGGGAGGGCCCAGCCTACGAGCAGTACTTC. The encoded protein is CASKREGPAYEQYF.

V gene TRBV21-1 combines with J gene TRBJ2-2; TRBD1, the D gene given by the table, was not confirmed from the DNA. TRBV21-1 has pseudogene status. The CDR3 is 18 residues long. The CDR3, as DNA: TGTGCCAGCAGCAAAGCCAGTCACAGGGGAAACCCCTGGGGGGAGCTGTTTTTT. Its protein product is CASSKASHRGNPWGELFF.

The chain recombines TRBV9 with TRBJ2-3; D is unclear. The V gene's germline CDR1 is SGDLS and CDR2 YYNGEE. The CDR3 consists of 13 residues. Trimming removed 1 base at V and 2 bases at J, with 5 bases between. CDR3 sequence reads: CASSVTYTDTQYF. CDR3 nucleotides: TGTGCCAGCAGCGTAACCTACACAGATACGCAGTATTTT.

As concerns this clone: The junction differs from germline at one of its ends, possibly a read error. The CDR3 loop is CASRLGAGGPSTDTQYF. The CDR3, as DNA: TGTGCCAGCAGATTGGGAGCGGGAGGGCCTTCAACAGATACGCAGTATTTT. The rearrangement joins TRBV5-4 to TRBJ2-3; the match to TRBD2 covers 10 bases. The CDR3 runs 17 residues. Germline CDR1 and CDR2: SGHNT and YYREEE (reference sequence).

The chain recombines TRBV4-2 with TRBJ2-3; tentative D call: TRBD2 (6 bases). This CDR3 comprises 19 residues. CDR1 LGHNA and CDR2 YNFKEQ come from the germline V gene. The V gene lost 0 bases and the J gene lost 1 base, with 20 bases spanning the gap. The CDR3 is CASSQDPGSGPRGTDTQYF. The DNA for the CDR3 is TGTGCCAGCAGCCAAGACCCCGGGAGCGGTCCCCGGGGCACAGATACGCAGTATTTT.

V usage is TRBV6-1 and J usage is TRBJ2-3; 8 bases map to TRBD1. V lost 4 bases, J lost 6 bases, and 3 bases stayed unmatched. The CDR3 is made up of 13 amino acids. Germline loops: CDR1 MNHNS, CDR2 SASEGT. CDR3 loop: CASSVNRGDTQYF. The CDR3 DNA sequence: TGTGCCAGCAGTGTAAACAGGGGGGATACGCAGTATTTT.

The chain uses TRBV11-2 and TRBJ2-7; D may be TRBD1 (6 bases). Trimming shortened V by 4 bases and J by 7 bases, and 20 bases separated the two germline ends. The germline V gene has CDR1 SGHAT and CDR2 FQNNGV. This CDR3 contains 15 residues. The DNA of the CDR3 is TGTGCCAGCAGCTCCCTTCGACAGGAGGAGCGTGAGCAGTACTTC. Its translation: CASSSLRQEEREQYF.